Listed below are T cell receptor beta chains from one sample, sequenced in a study of beta chain features in type 1 diabetes. The table came from immunoSEQ multiplex PCR; TCRdb's copy has only in-frame clones and leaves some out. This sample has approximately 52,000 clones, with around 60% found just once. The sequenced material came from stem cell memory CD4+ T cells from blood. The receptors were sampled from a woman aged 25 to 45 with type 1 diabetes. The CDR3 runs from the conserved cysteine through the conserved F or W.

>TRBV7-2
CASSLAYRAEKTQYF
>TRBV5-4
CASSFTGEAEKLFF
>TRBV7-9
CASSLFTGSGRAANEQFF
>TRBV7-9
CASSLSPGQSYEQYF
>TRBV29-1
CSVSGVTEAFF
>TRBV19
CASSITGDSYEQYF
>TRBV28
CASGLGGRISNYGYTF
>TRBV6-6
CASKLFLTGVDEQFF
>TRBV7-3
CASRATGSQNTEAFF
>TRBV19
CASSIIAGVPEQYF
>TRBV29-1
CSVASDRTGTEAFF
>TRBV5-1
CASAKTASNEKLFF
>TRBV7-7
CASSADMNTEAFF
>TRBV15
CATSKKRQGASGANVLTF
>TRBV7-9
CASSFPQGLNTEAFF
>TRBV6-6
CASSELGGTRAFF
>TRBV5-4
CASSLGQGANTQYF
>TRBV11-2
CASSFQVSGANVLTF
>TRBV19
CASSMESSRNLHYGYTF
>TRBV29-1
CSVEQGARGYTF
>TRBV18
CASSPRTGENTEAFF
>TRBV4-1
CASSQEAFGTGNTIYF
>TRBV13
CASSPLLRYYGYTF
>TRBV5-1
CASSLFGQASGAGELFF
>TRBV6-5
CASSTGLDLTGELFF
>TRBV7-2
CASSLDRVGYNEQFF
>TRBV7-4
CASSVEGRGSGDIYEQYF
>TRBV30
CAWDKGGSEAFF
>TRBV30
CAWSVQKGLGETQYF
>TRBV11-2
CASSLTGTGYLAKNIQYF
>TRBV5-1
CASSLEQANTGELFF
>TRBV2
CASKDRGAGYGANVLTF
>TRBV5-1
CASSLGTYYEQYF
>TRBV29-1
CSVEITGAETQYF